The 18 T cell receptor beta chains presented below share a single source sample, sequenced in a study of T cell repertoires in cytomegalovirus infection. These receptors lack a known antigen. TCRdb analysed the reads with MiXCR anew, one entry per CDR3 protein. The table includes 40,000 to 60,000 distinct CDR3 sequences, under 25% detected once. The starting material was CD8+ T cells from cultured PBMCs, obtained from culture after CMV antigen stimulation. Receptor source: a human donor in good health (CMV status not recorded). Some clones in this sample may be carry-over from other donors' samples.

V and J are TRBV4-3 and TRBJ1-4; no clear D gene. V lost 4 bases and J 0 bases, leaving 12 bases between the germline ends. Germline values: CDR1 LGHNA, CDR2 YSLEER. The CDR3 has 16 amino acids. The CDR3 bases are TGCGCCAGCAGCCTACTCCAAGGGTCAACTAATGAAAAACTGTTTTTT. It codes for CASSLLQGSTNEKLFF.

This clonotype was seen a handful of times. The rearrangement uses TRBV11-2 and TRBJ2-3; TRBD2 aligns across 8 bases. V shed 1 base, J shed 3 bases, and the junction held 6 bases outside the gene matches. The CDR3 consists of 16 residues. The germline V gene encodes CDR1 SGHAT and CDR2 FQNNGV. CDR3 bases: TGTGCCAGCAGCTTAGGGCCGGGGGGGATGACAGATACGCAGTATTTT. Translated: CASSLGPGGMTDTQYF.

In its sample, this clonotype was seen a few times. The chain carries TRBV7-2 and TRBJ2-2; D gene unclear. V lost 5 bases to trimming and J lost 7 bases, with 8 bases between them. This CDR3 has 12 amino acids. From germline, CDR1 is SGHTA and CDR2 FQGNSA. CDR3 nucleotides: TGTGCCAGCAGCCCCCGGAGCGGGGAGCTGTTTTTT. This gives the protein CASSPRSGELFF.

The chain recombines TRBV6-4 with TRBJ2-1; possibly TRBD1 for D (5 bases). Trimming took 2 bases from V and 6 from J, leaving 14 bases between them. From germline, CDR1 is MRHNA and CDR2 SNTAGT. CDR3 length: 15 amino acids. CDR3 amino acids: CASSDQPGSPNEQFF. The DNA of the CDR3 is TGTGCCAGCAGTGACCAGCCAGGGTCCCCCAATGAGCAGTTCTTC.

CDR3 protein: CASSQSTNTDTQYF. As DNA, the CDR3 is TGTGCCAGCAGCCAATCGACTAACACAGATACGCAGTATTTT. The chain recombines TRBV7-4 with TRBJ2-3; weak D call: TRBD2 (5 bases). The germline gives CDR1 SGHVT, CDR2 SQSDAQ. Deletions cut 5 bases from V and 2 bases from J, with 11 bases between. The CDR3 spans 14 residues. Full variable domain (outside the CDR3, taken from reference TRBV7-4 and TRBJ2-3): GAGVSQSPRYKVAKRGRDVALRCDSISGHVTLYWYRQTLGQGSEVLTYSQSDAQRDKSGRPSGRFSAERPERSVSTLKIQRTEQGDSAVYLCASSQSTNTDTQYFGPGTRLTVL.

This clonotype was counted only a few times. CDR3 in DNA: TGTGCCAGCAGCTTGAACAGGGGGCTGAACACTGAAGCTTTCTTT. This translates into CASSLNRGLNTEAFF. This chain uses TRBV7-9 with TRBJ1-1; TRBD1 matches at 9 bases. This CDR3 has 15 residues. CDR1 is SEHNR and CDR2 is FQNEAQ in the germline V gene (reference sequence). Trimming removed 3 bases from V and 0 bases from J; junction bases left unmatched: 2.

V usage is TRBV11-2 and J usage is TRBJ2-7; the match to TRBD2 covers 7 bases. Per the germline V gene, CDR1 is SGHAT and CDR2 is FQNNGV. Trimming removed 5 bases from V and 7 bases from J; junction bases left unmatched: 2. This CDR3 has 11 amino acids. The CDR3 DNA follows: TGTGCCAGCAGCCGCGGGGGAGAGCAGTACTTC. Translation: CASSRGGEQYF. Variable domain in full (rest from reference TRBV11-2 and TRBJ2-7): EAGVAQSPRYKIIEKRQSVAFWCNPISGHATLYWYQQILGQGPKLLIQFQNNGVVDDSQLPKDRFSAERLKGVDSTLKIQPAKLEDSAVYLCASSRGGEQYFGPGTRLTVT.

Here the CDR3 DNA reads TGTGCCAGCAGCTTGGGGCCGAGAGAAGCTTTCTTT. Residues: CASSLGPREAFF. The genes are TRBV5-6 and TRBJ1-1; unclear D gene. Deletions cut 0 bases from V and 8 bases from J, with 8 bases between. There are 12 residues in the CDR3. In germline, CDR1 is SGHDT, CDR2 YYEEEE.

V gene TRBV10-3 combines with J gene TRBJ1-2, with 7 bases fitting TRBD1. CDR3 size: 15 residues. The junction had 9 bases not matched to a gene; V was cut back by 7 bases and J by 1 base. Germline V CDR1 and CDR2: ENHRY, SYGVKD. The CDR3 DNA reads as TGTGCCATCAACTTAGGGGGCCGTAGTAACTATGGCTACACCTTC. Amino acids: CAINLGGRSNYGYTF.

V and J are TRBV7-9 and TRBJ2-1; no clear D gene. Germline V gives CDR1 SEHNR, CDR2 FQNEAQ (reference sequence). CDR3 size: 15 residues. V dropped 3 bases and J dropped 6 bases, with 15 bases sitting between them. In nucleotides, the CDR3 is TGTGCCAGCAGCTTCATTGACAATGCCCTCAATGAGCAGTTCTTC. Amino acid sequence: CASSFIDNALNEQFF.

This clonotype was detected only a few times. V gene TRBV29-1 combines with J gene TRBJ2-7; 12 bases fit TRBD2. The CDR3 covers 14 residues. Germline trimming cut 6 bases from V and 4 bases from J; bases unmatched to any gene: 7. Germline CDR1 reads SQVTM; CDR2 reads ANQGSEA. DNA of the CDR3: TGCAGCGTGGAGACTAGCGGGAGCAGTTACGAGCAGTACTTC. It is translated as CSVETSGSSYEQYF.

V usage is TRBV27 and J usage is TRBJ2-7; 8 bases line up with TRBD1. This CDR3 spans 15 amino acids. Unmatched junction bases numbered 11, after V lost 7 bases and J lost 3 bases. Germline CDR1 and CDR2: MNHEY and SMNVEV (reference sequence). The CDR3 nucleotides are TGTGCCAGCAAAACGACAGACAGGGGCGACTACGAGCAGTACTTC. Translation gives CASKTTDRGDYEQYF.

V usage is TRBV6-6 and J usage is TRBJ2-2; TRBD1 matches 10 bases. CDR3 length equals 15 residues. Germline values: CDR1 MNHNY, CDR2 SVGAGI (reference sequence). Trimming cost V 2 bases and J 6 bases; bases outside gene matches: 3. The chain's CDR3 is CASSYPDRGPGELFF. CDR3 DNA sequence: TGTGCCAGCAGTTACCCAGACAGGGGGCCCGGGGAGCTGTTTTTT.

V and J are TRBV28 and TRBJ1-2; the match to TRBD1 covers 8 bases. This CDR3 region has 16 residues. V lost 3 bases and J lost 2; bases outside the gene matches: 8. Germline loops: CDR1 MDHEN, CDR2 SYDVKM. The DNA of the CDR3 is TGTGCCAGCAGTTTTTGGGGACAGGACTACAACTATGGCTACACCTTC. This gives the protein CASSFWGQDYNYGYTF.

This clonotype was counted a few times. The CDR3 protein is CSARGGLGTEAFF. CDR3 coding DNA: TGCAGTGCTAGGGGAGGGCTGGGCACTGAAGCTTTCTTT. The gene calls are TRBV20-1 and TRBJ1-1; D is unresolved. This CDR3 has 13 amino acids. Germline V gene lookup returns CDR1 DFQATT and CDR2 SNEGSKA (reference sequence). Trimming took off 3 bases at V and 4 bases at J, with 12 bases between the two ends.

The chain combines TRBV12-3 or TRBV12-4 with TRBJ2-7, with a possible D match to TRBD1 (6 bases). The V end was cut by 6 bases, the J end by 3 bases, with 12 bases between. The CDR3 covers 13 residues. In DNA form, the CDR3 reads TGTGCCAGCAGCCGCGGACAGTTCTACGAGCAGTACTTC. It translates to CASSRGQFYEQYF.

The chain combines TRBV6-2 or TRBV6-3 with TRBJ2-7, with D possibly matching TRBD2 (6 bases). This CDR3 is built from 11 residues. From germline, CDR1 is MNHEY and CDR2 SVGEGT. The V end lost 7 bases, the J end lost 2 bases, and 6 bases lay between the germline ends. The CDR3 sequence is CASTGAYEQYF. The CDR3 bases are TGTGCCAGCACGGGGGCCTACGAGCAGTACTTC.

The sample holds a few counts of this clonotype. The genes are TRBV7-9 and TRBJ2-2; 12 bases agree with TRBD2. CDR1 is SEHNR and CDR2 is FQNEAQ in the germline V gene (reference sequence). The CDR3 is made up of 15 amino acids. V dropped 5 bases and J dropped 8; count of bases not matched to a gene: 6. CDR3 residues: CASSRTSGTSGELFF. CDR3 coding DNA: TGTGCCAGCAGCCGGACTAGCGGGACCTCGGGGGAGCTGTTTTTT.